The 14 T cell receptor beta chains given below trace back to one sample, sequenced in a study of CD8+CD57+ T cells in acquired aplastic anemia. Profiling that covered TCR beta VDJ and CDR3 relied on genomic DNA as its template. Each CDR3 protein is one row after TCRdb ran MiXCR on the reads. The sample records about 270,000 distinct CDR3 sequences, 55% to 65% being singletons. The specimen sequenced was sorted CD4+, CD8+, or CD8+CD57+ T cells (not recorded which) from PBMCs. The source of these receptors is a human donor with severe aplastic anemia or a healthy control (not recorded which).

The CDR3 DNA follows: TGTGCCAGCAGTTCGTCCGGGACGGGCAATCAGCCCCAGCATTTT. It yields the protein CASSSSGTGNQPQHF. The V and J genes are TRBV2 and TRBJ1-5; tentative D call: TRBD1 (5 bases). This CDR3 is built from 15 residues. The V gene's germline CDR1 is SNHLY and CDR2 FYNNEI. V was pared by 5 bases and J by 2 bases, with 13 bases between.

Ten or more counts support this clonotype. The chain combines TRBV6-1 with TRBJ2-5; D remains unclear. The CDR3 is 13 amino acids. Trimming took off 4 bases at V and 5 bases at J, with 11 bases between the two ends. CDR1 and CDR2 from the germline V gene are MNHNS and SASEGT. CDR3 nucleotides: TGTGCCAGCAGTGCTATCCCTTGGGAGACCCAGTACTTC. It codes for CASSAIPWETQYF.

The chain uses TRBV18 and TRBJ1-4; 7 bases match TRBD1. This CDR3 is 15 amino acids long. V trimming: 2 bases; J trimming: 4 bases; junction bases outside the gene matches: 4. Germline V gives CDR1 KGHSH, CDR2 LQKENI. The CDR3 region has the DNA TGTGCCAGCTCACCAGGGACAGACTTTAATGAAAAACTGTTTTTT. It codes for CASSPGTDFNEKLFF.

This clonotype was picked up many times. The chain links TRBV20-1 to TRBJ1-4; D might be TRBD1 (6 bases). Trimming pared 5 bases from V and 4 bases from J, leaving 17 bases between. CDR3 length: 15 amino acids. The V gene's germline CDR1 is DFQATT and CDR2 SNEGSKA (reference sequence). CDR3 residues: CSAPRGAGRNEKLFF. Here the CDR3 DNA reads TGCAGTGCTCCACGGGGGGCAGGACGTAATGAAAAACTGTTTTTT.

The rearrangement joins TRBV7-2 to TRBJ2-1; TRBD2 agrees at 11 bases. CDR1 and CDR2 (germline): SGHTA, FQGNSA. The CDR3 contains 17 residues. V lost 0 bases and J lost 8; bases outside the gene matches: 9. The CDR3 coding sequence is TGTGCCAGCAGCTTAGCGGTCCTAGCGGGAGGAGGGGATGAGCAGTTCTTC. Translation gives CASSLAVLAGGGDEQFF.

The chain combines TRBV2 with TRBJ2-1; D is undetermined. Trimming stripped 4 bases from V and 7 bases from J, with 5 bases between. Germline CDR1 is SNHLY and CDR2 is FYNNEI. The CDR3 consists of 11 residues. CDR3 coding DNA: TGTGCCAGCAGTGCCCGGAATGAGCAGTTCTTC. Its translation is CASSARNEQFF. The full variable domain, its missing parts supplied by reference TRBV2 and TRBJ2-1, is EPEVTQTPSHQVTQMGQEVILRCVPISNHLYFYWYRQILGQKVEFLVSFYNNEISEKSEIFDDQFSVERPDGSNFTLKIRSTKLEDSAMYFCASSARNEQFFGPGTRLTVL.

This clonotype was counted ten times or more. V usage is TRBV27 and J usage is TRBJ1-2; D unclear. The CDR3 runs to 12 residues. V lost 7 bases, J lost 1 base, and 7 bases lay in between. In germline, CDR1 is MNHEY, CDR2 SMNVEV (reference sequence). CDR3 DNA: TGTGCCAGCATGTCGGGTAACTATGGCTACACCTTC. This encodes CASMSGNYGYTF.

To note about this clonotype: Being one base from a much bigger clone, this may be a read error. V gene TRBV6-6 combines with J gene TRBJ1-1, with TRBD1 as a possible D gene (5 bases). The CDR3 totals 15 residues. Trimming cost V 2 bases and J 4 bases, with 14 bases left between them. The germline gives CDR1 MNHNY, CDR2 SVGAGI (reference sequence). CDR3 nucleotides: TGTGCCAGCAGTTACCTAGGGGAGAAGAGCACTGAAGCTTTCTTT. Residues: CASSYLGEKSTEAFF.

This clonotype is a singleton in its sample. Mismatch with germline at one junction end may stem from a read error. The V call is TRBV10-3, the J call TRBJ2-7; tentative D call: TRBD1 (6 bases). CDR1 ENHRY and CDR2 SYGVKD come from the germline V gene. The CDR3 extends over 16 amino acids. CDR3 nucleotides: TGTGCCAGCAGTTACTCGAAGGTCAGGGGAGAATACGAGCAGTACTTC. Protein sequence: CASSYSKVRGEYEQYF.

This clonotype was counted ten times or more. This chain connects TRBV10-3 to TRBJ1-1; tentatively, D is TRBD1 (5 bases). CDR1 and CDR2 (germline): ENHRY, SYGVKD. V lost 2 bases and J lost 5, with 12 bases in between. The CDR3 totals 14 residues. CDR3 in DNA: TGTGCCATCAGTGAGCCATTCGAGGGGACTGAAGCTTTCTTT. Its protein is CAISEPFEGTEAFF.

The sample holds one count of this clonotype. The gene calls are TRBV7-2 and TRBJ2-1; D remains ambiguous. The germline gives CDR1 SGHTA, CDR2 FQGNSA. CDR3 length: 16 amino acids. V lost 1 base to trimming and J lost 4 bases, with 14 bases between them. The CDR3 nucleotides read TGTGCCAGCAGCTTAGTATCCGCTTCTAGGTACAATGAGCAGTTCTTC. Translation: CASSLVSASRYNEQFF.

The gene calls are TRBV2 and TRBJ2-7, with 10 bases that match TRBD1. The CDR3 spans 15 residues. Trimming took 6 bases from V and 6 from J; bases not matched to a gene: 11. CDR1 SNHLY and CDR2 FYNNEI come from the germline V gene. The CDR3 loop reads CASRPGQGSFGEQYF. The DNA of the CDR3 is TGTGCCAGCAGGCCGGGACAGGGGAGTTTCGGCGAGCAGTACTTC.

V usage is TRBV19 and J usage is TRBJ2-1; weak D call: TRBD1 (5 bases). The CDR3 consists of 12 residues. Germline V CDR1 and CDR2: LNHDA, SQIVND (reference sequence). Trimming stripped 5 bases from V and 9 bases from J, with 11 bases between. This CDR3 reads CASSATVGEQFF. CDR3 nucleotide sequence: TGTGCCAGTAGTGCGACAGTAGGTGAGCAGTTCTTC.

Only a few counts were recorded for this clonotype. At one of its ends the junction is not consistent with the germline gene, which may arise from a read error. In DNA, the CDR3 is TGTGCTAGCAGCCCCTGGACAGCAGACTACCAAGAGACCCAGTACTTC. Translated: CASSPWTADYQETQYF. The chain carries TRBV7-9 and TRBJ2-5; D is possibly TRBD1 (6 bases). CDR1 and CDR2 (germline): SEHNR, FQNEAQ (reference sequence). This CDR3 has 16 residues.